This TCR beta chain came from a study of monozygotic twins with cystic fibrosis. Trimming at V came to 1 base and at J to 3 bases, leaving 1 base not matched to a gene. Germline V gene data show CDR1 as MGHRA and CDR2 as YSYEKL. The CDR3 is made up of 14 amino acids. About this clone itself: Its antigen is unknown.

The protocol was immunoSEQ multiplex PCR, while the TCRdb copy is restricted to in-frame clones and leaves out a portion. Here the sample spans around 33,000 clones, approximately 84% being singletons. Whole-study findings and limits: Monozygotic CF twins shared more identical nucleotide clonotypes than unrelated patients.

The sequenced material came from blood. The receptor comes from a girl between 2 and 10 years old with cystic fibrosis. The chain combines TRBV4-1 with TRBJ2-3, with 7 bases aligning to TRBD2. As DNA, the CDR3 is TGCGCCAGCAGCCAAGGGGGGGGAACAGATACGCAGTATTTT. Amino acids: CASSQGGGTDTQYF.